Following are 28 T cell receptor beta chains from one sample sequenced in a study of response to subunit inactivated influenza vaccine. Via MiXCR, TCRdb re-called the RT-PCR reads, giving one row per CDR3 protein. The sample shows a few hundred thousand distinct CDR3 sequences, roughly a fifth of them seen only once. The material sequenced was PBMCs from blood, taken 21 months after vaccination. These receptors came from a man in his fifties or sixties who received an inactivated influenza vaccine.

There are a few counts of this clonotype. The chain combines TRBV4-1 with TRBJ1-1; D remains unclear. The CDR3 length is 15 residues. V was clipped by 2 bases and J by 0 bases, with 10 bases between them. Germline assignment: CDR1 MGHRA and CDR2 YSYEKL. In nucleotides, the CDR3 is TGCGCCAGCAGCCAACACCGGGAGATGAACACTGAAGCTTTCTTT. Encoded protein: CASSQHREMNTEAFF.

The sample holds a few counts of this clonotype. The chain joins TRBV5-6 to TRBJ1-5, with D tentatively TRBD1 (5 bases). This CDR3 region has 15 residues. The V gene's germline CDR1 is SGHDT and CDR2 YYEEEE. The V end was cut by 0 bases, the J end by 5 bases, with 12 bases between. CDR3 in DNA: TGTGCCAGCAGCTTGGGAAGCAGGGCCCATCAGCCCCAGCATTTT. It yields the protein CASSLGSRAHQPQHF.

The chain employs TRBV30 and TRBJ2-7, with D tentatively TRBD1 or TRBD2 (5 bases each). The CDR3 is made up of 17 amino acids. The V and J ends lost 0 bases and 2 bases respectively, with 20 bases between them. Germline CDR1 GTSNPN, CDR2 SVGIG (reference sequence). The CDR3 region is CAWSVGIRWDGAYEQYF. The CDR3 DNA reads as TGTGCCTGGAGTGTAGGAATTCGGTGGGACGGAGCCTACGAGCAGTACTTC. Full variable domain (remainder filled in from reference TRBV30 and TRBJ2-7): SQTIHQWPATLVQPVGSPLSLECTVEGTSNPNLYWYRQAAGRGLQLLFYSVGIGQISSEVPQNLSASRPQDRQFILSSKKLLLSDSGFYLCAWSVGIRWDGAYEQYFGPGTRLTVT.

The table lists this clonotype with a few counts. The gene calls are TRBV12-3 or TRBV12-4 and TRBJ1-6; 7 nucleotides align to TRBD1. Unmatched junction bases numbered 6, after V lost 6 bases and J lost 10 bases. The CDR3 length is 13 residues. CDR3 nucleotides: TGTGCCAGCAGCAGGGGGAGGGGGTCACCCCTCCACTTT. It is translated as CASSRGRGSPLHF.

The chain recombines TRBV7-2 with TRBJ1-4, with 10 positions matching TRBD1. Germline V gives CDR1 SGHTA, CDR2 FQGNSA. J gave up 0 bases and V 4 bases, and 5 bases lay outside the gene matches. This CDR3 has 17 residues. CDR3 loop: CASSYGTGVPTNEKLFF. The CDR3, as DNA: TGTGCCAGCAGCTACGGGACAGGGGTCCCAACTAATGAAAAACTGTTTTTT.

This clonotype has more than one count but fewer than ten. The gene calls are TRBV4-3 and TRBJ1-6; 10 bases align to TRBD1. V lost 6 bases and J lost 8; bases outside the gene matches: 13. The V gene's germline CDR1 is LGHNA and CDR2 YSLEER. This CDR3 is built from 17 residues. CDR3 loop: CASSATSGTGVYSPLHF. For the CDR3, the DNA is TGCGCCAGCAGTGCAACGTCCGGGACAGGGGTATATTCACCCCTCCACTTT.

The chain combines TRBV5-6 with TRBJ2-1, with no clear D. The V end was cut by 3 bases, the J end by 4 bases, with 11 bases between. The CDR3 is made up of 14 amino acids. Germline V gene data show CDR1 as SGHDT and CDR2 as YYEEEE. The CDR3 DNA reads TGTGCCAGCAGCTCCTCCCTACTGTACAATGAGCAGTTCTTC. As protein: CASSSSLLYNEQFF.

This chain joins TRBV4-2 and TRBJ2-1; D gene uncertain. V was cut by 4 bases and J by 2 bases, with 15 bases left in between. The CDR3 spans 16 residues. The germline gives CDR1 LGHNA, CDR2 YNFKEQ. The CDR3 is CASSPTGGAPYNEQFF. The CDR3 nucleotides read TGTGCCAGCAGCCCTACGGGCGGAGCACCCTACAATGAGCAGTTCTTC.

The sample holds a few counts of this clonotype. This chain connects TRBV20-1 to TRBJ2-1; TRBD2 aligns across 9 bases. The germline V gene has CDR1 DFQATT and CDR2 SNEGSKA (reference sequence). The CDR3 consists of 16 residues. V shed 0 bases and J 4 bases; nucleotides not matched to a gene: 7. The chain's CDR3 is CSARDAGGRVYNEQFF. The DNA of the CDR3 is TGCAGTGCTAGAGACGCGGGCGGGAGGGTATACAATGAGCAGTTCTTC.

This clonotype turned up a few times. The V call is TRBV28, the J call TRBJ1-5, with D possibly being TRBD1 (5 bases). The CDR3 consists of 16 residues. Germline V gene data show CDR1 as MDHEN and CDR2 as SYDVKM. V lost 0 bases to trimming and J lost 2 bases, with 11 bases between them. In DNA form, the CDR3 reads TGTGCCAGCAGTTTATGGGGAGGGGCGGGCAATCAGCCCCAGCATTTT. Amino acid sequence: CASSLWGGAGNQPQHF.

This clonotype was counted a few times. The chain employs TRBV5-1 and TRBJ1-2; tentatively, D is TRBD1 (5 bases). Trimming took 0 bases from V and 7 from J, leaving 22 bases between them. The CDR3 runs 17 residues. Per the germline V gene, CDR1 is SGHRS and CDR2 is YFSETQ. This CDR3 is CASSLAQVSALGVGYTF. The DNA of the CDR3 is TGCGCCAGCAGCTTGGCCCAGGTTTCCGCCTTAGGGGTTGGCTACACCTTC.

This clonotype was recorded a few times. The V call is TRBV5-4, the J call TRBJ2-3; either TRBD1 or TRBD2 may supply D (6 bases each). The CDR3 extends over 13 amino acids. The germline V gene encodes CDR1 SGHNT and CDR2 YYREEE (reference sequence). V was pared by 5 bases and J by 2 bases, with 9 bases between. DNA of the CDR3: TGTGCCAGCAGGGGGGGCAACACAGATACGCAGTATTTT. It encodes CASRGGNTDTQYF.

Points on this clonotype: The CDR3 carries no conserved terminal phenylalanine or tryptophan, so it likely arises from a read error. The chain recombines TRBV4-2 with TRBJ1-2; 8 nucleotides match TRBD1. The germline CDR1 and CDR2 sequences are LGHNA and YNFKEQ. This CDR3 is 14 amino acids long. V dropped 4 bases and J dropped 3; count of bases not matched to a gene: 4. The CDR3 DNA is TGTGCCAGCAGCCGACAGGGGTTGGACTATGGCTACACCTGC. This gives the protein CASSRQGLDYGYTC.

The rearrangement joins TRBV12-3 or TRBV12-4 to TRBJ2-3, with 10 bases identical to TRBD2. V shed 5 bases and J 4 bases; nucleotides not matched to a gene: 9. The CDR3 sequence is 16 residues long. The CDR3 protein is CASSPLSGRAADTQYF. DNA for the CDR3: TGTGCCAGCAGTCCCCTCAGCGGGAGGGCCGCAGATACGCAGTATTTT.

The chain carries TRBV28 and TRBJ2-3; D is possibly TRBD2 (6 bases). From germline, CDR1 is MDHEN and CDR2 SYDVKM. This CDR3 is 18 amino acids long. Trimming cost V 4 bases and J 0 bases, with 20 bases left between them. The CDR3 DNA reads TGTGCCAGCAGTTCTGGCGGGATTGGTGGTTGGAGCACAGATACGCAGTATTTT. This codes for CASSSGGIGGWSTDTQYF.

The chain uses TRBV7-9 and TRBJ2-7; D unresolved. This CDR3 is built from 14 residues. V lost 5 bases and J 5 bases, leaving 16 bases between the germline ends. From germline, CDR1 is SEHNR and CDR2 FQNEAQ (reference sequence). The CDR3 spells CASSDLGSYDEQYF. The CDR3 nucleotides read TGTGCCAGCAGCGACCTGGGCAGCTACGACGAGCAGTACTTC. The whole variable domain, filled in from reference TRBV7-9 and TRBJ2-7, reads DTGVSQNPRHKITKRGQNVTFRCDPISEHNRLYWYRQTLGQGPEFLTYFQNEAQLEKSRLLSDRFSAERPKGSFSTLEIQRTEQGDSAMYLCASSDLGSYDEQYFGPGTRLTVT.

The rearrangement links TRBV6-1 to TRBJ1-1; 7 nucleotides agree with TRBD1. CDR1 and CDR2 (germline): MNHNS, SASEGT. CDR3 size: 16 residues. Unmatched junction bases numbered 9, after V lost 5 bases and J lost 0 bases. CDR3 in amino acids: CASSTNRGTVNTEAFF. CDR3 nucleotide sequence: TGTGCCAGCAGTACCAACCGAGGGACAGTGAACACTGAAGCTTTCTTT.

The rearrangement links TRBV5-1 to TRBJ1-2, with TRBD1 matching over 7 bases. Germline V gives CDR1 SGHRS, CDR2 YFSETQ. The CDR3 is made up of 16 amino acids. The V segment lost 2 bases and the J segment 5 bases; nucleotides outside the gene matches: 12. CDR3 coding DNA: TGCGCCAGCAGCTTCGAACAGGGGAGCCGGTATTATGGCTACACCTTC. It yields the protein CASSFEQGSRYYGYTF.

The gene calls are TRBV7-8 and TRBJ2-4; maybe TRBD1 (6 bases). The V and J ends lost 5 bases and 4 bases respectively, with 15 bases between them. The CDR3 is made up of 15 amino acids. Germline-derived CDR1 and CDR2 are SGHVS and FQNEAQ. CDR3 protein: CASSQTRTAKNIQYF. DNA for the CDR3: TGTGCCAGCAGCCAAACAAGGACAGCTAAAAACATTCAGTACTTC. Together with reference TRBV7-8 and TRBJ2-4, the CDR3 gives the full variable domain: GAGVSQSPRYKVAKRGQDVALRCDPISGHVSLFWYQQALGQGPEFLTYFQNEAQLDKSGLPSDRFFAERPEGSVSTLKIQRTQQEDSAVYLCASSQTRTAKNIQYFGAGTRLSVL.

There are many counts of this clonotype. V and J are TRBV12-3 or TRBV12-4 and TRBJ1-4; 7 bases line up with TRBD1. The CDR3 has 13 amino acids. Trimming removed 6 bases from V and 8 bases from J; junction bases left unmatched: 6. The DNA for the CDR3 is TGTGCCAGCAGGACAGGGTTAGCGGAAAAACTGTTTTTT. Amino acids: CASRTGLAEKLFF.

Worth noting for this clonotype: A read error may produce the germline difference seen at one junction end. The J gene is TRBJ1-6, the V gene TRBV28, with D hard to call. The CDR3 is made up of 13 amino acids. CDR1 is MDHEN, CDR2 SYDVKM, per germline. This chain's CDR3 is CASTDVHNSALHF. DNA of the CDR3: TGTGCCAGCACGGACGTTCATAATTCAGCCCTCCACTTT.

The chain recombines TRBV7-6 with TRBJ2-6; D possibly corresponds to TRBD2 (5 bases). V shed 1 base and J shed 4 bases, with 14 bases lying between them. The CDR3 sequence is 17 residues long. Germline lookup yields CDR1 SGHVS and CDR2 FNYEAQ. The CDR3 spells CASSLEGSSIGANVLTF. The CDR3, as DNA: TGTGCCAGCAGCTTAGAAGGGAGTTCCATCGGGGCCAACGTCCTGACTTTC.

This clonotype appeared many times. CDR3 sequence reads: CASSPQTYTEAFF. CDR3 nucleotides: TGTGCCAGCTCACCTCAGACCTACACTGAAGCTTTCTTT. This chain links TRBV18 with TRBJ1-1; no reliable D call. The CDR3 runs to 13 residues. Trimming stripped 3 bases from V and 3 bases from J, with 8 bases between. From germline, CDR1 is KGHSH and CDR2 LQKENI.

This clonotype was seen repeatedly, ten times or more. The chain couples TRBV7-6 to TRBJ1-2; maybe TRBD1 (5 bases). This CDR3 contains 15 residues. Trimming took off 4 bases at V and 2 bases at J, with 14 bases between the two ends. Per germline, CDR1 SGHVS and CDR2 FNYEAQ. CDR3 region: CASSSHGTGNYGYTF. The CDR3 coding sequence is TGTGCCAGCAGCTCCCACGGGACGGGAAACTATGGCTACACCTTC.

This clonotype was observed a few times. This rearrangement joins TRBV27 to TRBJ1-5; possibly TRBD1 for D (6 bases). V dropped 5 bases and J dropped 3 bases, with 17 bases sitting between them. Germline lookup yields CDR1 MNHEY and CDR2 SMNVEV (reference sequence). The CDR3 covers 16 residues. The CDR3 bases are TGTGCCAGCAGTCAACCTTTGACAGGATTCAATCAGCCCCAGCATTTT. It is translated as CASSQPLTGFNQPQHF.

This clonotype has a handful of counts. The germline gene is not matched at one end of the junction; a read error may be the cause. The gene calls are TRBV10-3 and TRBJ2-7; possible D gene TRBD1, 6 bases. Germline V gene data show CDR1 as ENHRY and CDR2 as SYGVKD. This CDR3 contains 14 residues. CDR3 DNA sequence: TGTGCCATCAGTGTGGACAGACTCTCCTGCGAGCAGTACTTC. This translates into CAISVDRLSCEQYF.

The J gene is TRBJ2-1, the V gene TRBV12-3 or TRBV12-4; D is unclear. The CDR3 consists of 15 residues. Trimming took 5 bases from V and 4 from J, leaving 15 bases between them. In DNA, the CDR3 is TGTGCCAGCAGTCCCAGGAATTACCATTACAATGAGCAGTTCTTC. Protein: CASSPRNYHYNEQFF.

This chain connects TRBV15 to TRBJ2-5, with TRBD2 matching over 8 bases. The CDR3 is made up of 16 amino acids. From germline, CDR1 is LNHNV and CDR2 YYDKDF (reference sequence). V dropped 4 bases and J dropped 0; count of bases not matched to a gene: 7. In DNA, the CDR3 is TGTGCCACCAGCACGAGACTAGCGAACTACCAAGAGACCCAGTACTTC. Encoded protein: CATSTRLANYQETQYF.